This T cell receptor (beta chain) was identified during a study of post-analysis software for immune sequencing data. Study as a whole: As for disease course, relapsing-remitting, secondary progressive and progressive-relapsing multiple sclerosis were all included. Study-wide points: Multiple sclerosis was associated with a significant reduction in normalized Chao1 diversity relative to controls. The five TRBV segments detected at higher frequency in patients than in controls included TRBV5-6, TRBV5-1 and TRBV20-1.

Included in the TCR beta cDNA libraries were unique molecular identifiers. Each sample of roughly 0.95 to 10 million input T cells yielded roughly 500,000 cDNA molecules, so each molecule approximated one T cell. TCRdb analysed the PCR reads with MiXCR anew, one entry per CDR3 protein. The sample contains a few hundred thousand distinct CDR3 sequences, 35% to 45% of which appear only once. Per germline, CDR1 MNHEY and CDR2 SVGAGI. The CDR3 spans 15 residues. The trim removed 5 bases at V and 6 bases at J, leaving 10 bases unmatched. Points on this clonotype: Its target is unknown.

V is TRBV6-5 and J is TRBJ1-1; 9 nucleotides agree with TRBD1. The TCR originated in a girl aged 2-9 years with multiple sclerosis. Sequenced sample: blood. This CDR3 is CASSRNRGRQSEAFF. The CDR3 DNA sequence: TGTGCCAGCAGTAGAAACAGGGGGCGCCAATCTGAAGCTTTCTTT.